This note documents a single T cell receptor (beta chain) sequence. The antigen it binds to is not known. These data come from a study of T cell clusters in autoimmune cytopenias (dated by TCRdb to about 2019). For the study in its entirety: Healthy donor controls had a mean age of approximately 50 years and a median age of roughly 59 years, with about 55% of the roughly 45 female. Repertoires from autoimmune hepatitis patients were compared with those of under 25 healthy donors matched for age and sex. The goal of the study was to determine whether autoimmune cytopenia patients have a disease-specific immune repertoire signature that could serve as a blood-based biomarker. Alongside healthy, CLL and autoimmune hepatitis controls, autoimmune cytopenia patients had their peripheral blood TRB and IGH repertoires sequenced at active disease and again during treatment follow-up. TRB sequencing reached a median depth of about 52,000 reads per sample and yielded a median of 2,350 distinct TRB clonotypes per sample. Controls were some 25 age-matched healthy donors for primary cytopenia and roughly 13 age-matched CLL patients for secondary cytopenia. Overall study results and their limits: The T cell clusters were defined only in silico, and the functional role of the clusters was left to be validated experimentally. The cluster-lack signature was not seen for secondary cytopenia versus CLL, apparently masked by the dominant lymphoma-associated repertoire. The GLIPH analysis suggested a lack of physiological T cell clusters in primary autoimmune cytopenia patients, since around 56 clusters were exclusive to healthy donors whereas under 20 were exclusive to patients. Healthy donors showed 2.5 to 3.5-fold more exclusive TRB clusters than active autoimmune hepatitis patients, consistent with an autoimmunity-wide signature. Shifts in the TRB repertoire, including less even repertoires in secondary cytopenia and CLL, were mostly a reflection of lymphoma bias and not of autoimmunity.

The CDR3 runs 15 amino acids, cysteine and phenylalanine included. Only the protein is available. Based on the germline V gene (reference sequence), the CDR1 and CDR2 sequences are DFQATT and SNEGSKA. TRB rearrangements were amplified by multiplex PCR following a touch-down protocol, with the TRB-A and TRB-B primer pools mixed in one tube. Illumina adapters and sample indices were added to the amplicons through two consecutive PCR reactions performed with Phusion HS II polymerase. The amplicons were purified from gel with the NucleoSpin Gel and PCR Clean-up kit, after which the amplicons were quantified by Qubit and checked for quality on an Agilent 2100 Bioanalyzer. Libraries were sequenced on an Illumina MiSeq using 600-cycle, single-indexed, paired-end runs. In the paper's pipeline: TRB reads were aligned and assembled with MiXCR version 2.1.12 using the default MiXCR reference library. Each unique CDR3 nucleotide sequence defined a clone, and only productive sequences with at least two reads were analysed. Repertoire diversity was assessed by alpha-parameterized diversity profiles (alpha 0 to 5), including Shannon (alpha 1) and Simpson (alpha 2) indices, computed with an R script. The tcR package was used to compute combinatorial TRB VJ usage, and cohorts were compared on this usage by principal component analysis with ade4. Using GLIPH, TCRbeta CDR3s were clustered on pairs of cohorts matched for age and read depth, and a Wilcoxon test was used to compare cluster frequencies. TCRdb reprocessed the reads and lists each CDR3 protein sequence as a single entry, with no DNA. The V and J calls reflect TCRdb's pipeline rather than the authors' work. The table held for this sample gives over a thousand distinct CDR3 sequences. Together, the top ten hold almost 9% of the sample.

Each sample's TRB amplification started from 200 to 300 ng of peripheral blood genomic DNA, which corresponds to some 36,000 genome equivalents. The same sample was also used in a study of T cell repertoires in aging, cancer and after chemotherapy. From the second report: The donors fell into six age groups ranging from 30 or younger to 70 or older, and each group had at least three individuals. Control TCR repertoires from healthy donors were recorded across several months to years, and re-sampling revealed clear clonal overlap. In total, the full dataset held 10 million or so TCR reads. Significantly lower blood TCR diversity and higher clonality were observed in untreated patients with hematological or solid cancers than in age-matched healthy donors. Declining TCR diversity with age in healthy donors was mainly explained by loss of richness; in cancer patients, loss of evenness also contributed. An increase in median generation probability over the chemotherapy interval was observed in both cancer cohorts, suggesting that the repertoire was reconstituted through rebound thymic output. According to the authors, the repertoire data do not allow conclusions to be drawn about immunological memory after chemotherapy. Peripheral blood TCR beta repertoires from healthy donors and cancer patients were profiled to examine immunoaging and T cell reconstitution after chemotherapy. The cohort comprised 218 cancer patients, over 90 with hematological and around 120 with solid cancers, plus 95 healthy donors as a reference group. Processing of the TRB sequences was carried out with MiXCR versions 2.12 and 3.0.5. Repertoire metrics included Shannon diversity, evenness, clonality (one minus evenness), and alpha-parameterized diversity profiles from alpha 0 to 5. Generation probabilities of clones in paired pre- and post-chemotherapy samples were computed with the IGoR algorithm.

Material: peripheral blood. The clonotype originates from a human donor in good health. The chain employs TRBV20-1 and TRBJ1-2; TCRdb lists TRBD1, though no DNA is available to test this call. The CDR3 protein: CSARGPYRAVGGYTF.